This TCR beta chain was recorded in a study of cytomegalovirus exposure and HLA in healthy donors. Study-level findings and limits: The sole available immune exposure information was CMV serostatus.

With regard to this clone: Its antigen remains unknown.

The V and J ends lost 5 bases and 4 bases, in that order; junction bases with no gene match: 4. Germline loops: CDR1 SGHTA, CDR2 FQGNSA. This CDR3 has 14 amino acids. Use of 60 Vbeta and 13 Jbeta primers characterized the PCR. TCRdb's copy holds only in-frame clones and misses some; the assay was immunoSEQ multiplex PCR. There are around 64,000 clones in the sample; 78% occur only once, and 7.8% lies in the top ten. The genes are TRBV7-2 and TRBJ2-3, with TRBD2 identical over 9 bases. The receptor's source is a man between 18 and 35 years old in good health and CMV-seropositive. Input material: PBMCs. CDR3 DNA sequence: TGTGCCAGCAGCCGAGCGGGGGGATCAGATACGCAGTATTTT. Residues: CASSRAGGSDTQYF. Full variable domain (remainder filled in from reference TRBV7-2 and TRBJ2-3): GAGVSQSPSNKVTEKGKDVELRCDPISGHTALYWYRQSLGQGLEFLIYFQGNSAPDKSGLPSDRFSAERTGGSVSTLTIQRTQQEDSAVYLCASSRAGGSDTQYFGPGTRLTVL.